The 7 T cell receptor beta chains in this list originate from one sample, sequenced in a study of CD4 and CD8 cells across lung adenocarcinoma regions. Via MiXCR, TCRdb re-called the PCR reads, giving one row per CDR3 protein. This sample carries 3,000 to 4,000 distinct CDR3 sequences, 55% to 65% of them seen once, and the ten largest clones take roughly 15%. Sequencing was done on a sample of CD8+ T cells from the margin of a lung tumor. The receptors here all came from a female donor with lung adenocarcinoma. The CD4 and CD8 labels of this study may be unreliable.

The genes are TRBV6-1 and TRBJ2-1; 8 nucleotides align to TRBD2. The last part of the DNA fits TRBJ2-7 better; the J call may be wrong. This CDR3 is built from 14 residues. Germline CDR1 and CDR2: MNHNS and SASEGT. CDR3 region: CASRGAGEFNEQYF. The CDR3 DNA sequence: TGTGCCAGCAGAGGAGCGGGAGAGTTCAACGAGCAGTACTTC.

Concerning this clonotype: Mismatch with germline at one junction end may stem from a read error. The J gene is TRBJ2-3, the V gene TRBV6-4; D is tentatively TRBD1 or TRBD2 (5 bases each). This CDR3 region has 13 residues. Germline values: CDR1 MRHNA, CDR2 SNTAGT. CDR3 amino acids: CASGGEGTETQYF. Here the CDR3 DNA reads TGTGCCAGCGGGGGAGAGGGCACAGAGACGCAGTATTTC.

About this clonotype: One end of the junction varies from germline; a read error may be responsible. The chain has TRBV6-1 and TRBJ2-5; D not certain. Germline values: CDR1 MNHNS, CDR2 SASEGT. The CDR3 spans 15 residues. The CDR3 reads CASSDGVRDTETQYF. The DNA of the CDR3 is TGTGCCAGCAGTGATGGGGTCCGTGACACAGAGACCCAGTACTTT.

DNA of the CDR3: TGTGCCAGCTCATCCCGGGACAGCATGAACACTGAAGCTTTCTTT. It translates to CASSSRDSMNTEAFF. This rearrangement joins TRBV18 to TRBJ1-1; 7 bases fit TRBD1. From germline, CDR1 is KGHSH and CDR2 LQKENI. The CDR3 spans 15 residues. V shed 5 bases and J 0 bases; nucleotides not matched to a gene: 6.

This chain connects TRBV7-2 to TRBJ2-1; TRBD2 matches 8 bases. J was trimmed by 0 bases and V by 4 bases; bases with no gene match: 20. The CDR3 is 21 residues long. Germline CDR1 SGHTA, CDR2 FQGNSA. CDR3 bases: TGTGCCAGCAGCTCTCTGAGGGGTAGCGGGGCCTTCCTTTCCTCCTACAATGAGCAGTTCTTC. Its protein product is CASSSLRGSGAFLSSYNEQFF.

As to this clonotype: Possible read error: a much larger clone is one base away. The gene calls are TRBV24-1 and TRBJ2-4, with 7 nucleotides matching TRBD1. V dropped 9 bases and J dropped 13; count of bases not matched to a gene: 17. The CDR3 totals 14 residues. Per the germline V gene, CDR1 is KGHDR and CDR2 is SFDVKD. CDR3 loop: CATADREVYNEQYF. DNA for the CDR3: TGTGCCACCGCTGACAGGGAAGTCTACAATGAGCAGTACTTC.

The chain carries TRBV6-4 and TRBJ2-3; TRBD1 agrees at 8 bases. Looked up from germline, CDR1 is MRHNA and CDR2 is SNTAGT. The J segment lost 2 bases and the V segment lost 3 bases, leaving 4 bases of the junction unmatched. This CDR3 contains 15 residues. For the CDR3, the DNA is TGTGCCAGCAGTGAAGGACAGGGACACACAGATACGCAGTATTTT. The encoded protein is CASSEGQGHTDTQYF.